The 31 T cell receptor beta chains reported below all come from one sample, sequenced in a study of response to subunit inactivated influenza vaccine (dated 2018 in TCRdb). The library was produced with RT-PCR. Sequencer: Illumina HiSeq 2500. TCRdb cleaned the public reads at Q25 with fastp, built clones with MiXCR and kept in-frame beta chains. One record per CDR3 amino acid sequence lists the most common genes and DNA. The sample table holds approximately 680,000 distinct CDR3 sequences, of which 15% to 19% were seen once. The ten top clones hold around 10% of the sample. The material was PBMCs from blood, obtained approximately 12 days after vaccination. The source of these receptors is a man in his fifties or sixties who received an inactivated influenza vaccine. Donor details come from another sample of the same person, matched by shared clones.

This clonotype was recorded a few times. V gene TRBV9 combines with J gene TRBJ1-1; no clear D gene. Trimming took 0 bases from V and 1 from J, leaving 7 bases between them. Germline values: CDR1 SGDLS, CDR2 YYNGEE. The CDR3 loop spans 14 amino acids. The DNA for the CDR3 is TGTGCCAGCAGCGTAGCGGGCGGGAACACTGAAGCTTTCTTT. Translating gives CASSVAGGNTEAFF.

In regard to this clonotype: The junction differs from germline at one of its ends, possibly a read error. The chain recombines TRBV7-9 with TRBJ2-3, with D tentatively TRBD1 (5 bases). Germline lookup yields CDR1 SEHNR and CDR2 FQNEAQ (reference sequence). CDR3 size: 16 residues. Here the CDR3 reads CTSSRPFRDPADTQYF. For the CDR3, the DNA is TGTACCAGCAGTCGCCCCTTCAGGGATCCGGCAGATACGCAGTATTTT.

This clonotype was seen only a few times. This chain links TRBV28 with TRBJ2-1; the match to TRBD2 covers 9 bases. CDR3 length: 14 amino acids. Looked up from germline, CDR1 is MDHEN and CDR2 is SYDVKM. J lost 7 bases, V lost 5 bases, and 6 bases had no gene match. The CDR3 nucleotides are TGTGCCAGCAGTGCCCTAGCGGGGATAAATGAGCAGTTCTTC. It translates to CASSALAGINEQFF.

CDR3 amino acids: CSVRDRQPSYEQYF. The CDR3 bases are TGCAGCGTTCGGGACAGGCAACCCTCCTACGAGCAGTACTTC. The chain carries TRBV29-1 and TRBJ2-7; 8 bases map to TRBD1. Germline loops: CDR1 SQVTM, CDR2 ANQGSEA. The CDR3 has 14 amino acids. The J segment lost 0 bases and the V segment lost 5 bases, leaving 6 bases of the junction unmatched.

The CDR3 bases are TGTGCCAGCAGTCTACTAAGGGACAGAAAGGAGACCCAGTACTTC. Its protein product is CASSLLRDRKETQYF. The chain couples TRBV28 to TRBJ2-5; TRBD1 aligns across 7 bases. CDR1 MDHEN and CDR2 SYDVKM come from the germline V gene. This CDR3 spans 15 amino acids. Losses at the gene ends were 5 bases for V and 5 bases for J; bases not matched to a gene: 11.

The rearrangement links TRBV5-1 to TRBJ1-4, with D maybe TRBD1 (5 bases). This CDR3 is 14 amino acids long. Trimming took off 2 bases at V and 6 bases at J, with 11 bases between the two ends. CDR1 is SGHRS, CDR2 YFSETQ, per germline. The CDR3 DNA is TGCGCCAGCAGCTTTAGAGGGGCAGATGAAAAACTGTTTTTT. It codes for CASSFRGADEKLFF.

The chain has TRBV24-1 and TRBJ2-1; D is possibly TRBD1 or TRBD2 (5 bases each). The CDR3 totals 16 residues. V gave up 1 base and J gave up 9 bases, with 18 bases separating them. Germline CDR1 KGHDR, CDR2 SFDVKD. CDR3 region: CATSDFARDGGSEQFF. Here the CDR3 DNA reads TGTGCCACCAGTGATTTCGCCAGGGATGGGGGTAGTGAGCAGTTCTTC.

J is TRBJ2-7 and V is TRBV19; D is uncertain. Looked up from germline, CDR1 is LNHDA and CDR2 is SQIVND (reference sequence). V was trimmed by 1 base and J by 0 bases, leaving 7 bases between them. This CDR3 has 14 amino acids. The chain's CDR3 is CASSIAADSYEQYF. CDR3 bases: TGTGCCAGTAGTATAGCGGCGGACTCCTACGAGCAGTACTTC.

This clonotype has more than one count but fewer than ten. The chain employs TRBV4-3 and TRBJ2-1; D is tentatively TRBD1 or TRBD2 (5 bases each). The germline CDR1 and CDR2 sequences are LGHNA and YSLEER. Between the trimmed V and J ends, which lost 1 base and 8 bases, there was a span of 21 bases. The CDR3 has 17 residues. For the CDR3, the DNA is TGCGCCAGCAGCCAAGGGCCGAGGGGCCAAGTAGGCGATGAGCAGTTCTTC. Translation: CASSQGPRGQVGDEQFF.

This clonotype was detected a few times. The V call is TRBV7-2, the J call TRBJ2-1; possibly TRBD1 for D (5 bases). The CDR3 length is 16 residues. Looked up from germline, CDR1 is SGHTA and CDR2 is FQGNSA. Between the trimmed V and J ends, which lost 5 bases and 0 bases, there was a span of 14 bases. In DNA, the CDR3 is TGTGCCAGCAGCCGTTCCAGGGCAAGCTCCTACAATGAGCAGTTCTTC. It translates to CASSRSRASSYNEQFF.

The rearrangement joins TRBV7-2 to TRBJ2-7, with unresolved D. V was shortened by 1 base and J by 5 bases, with 15 bases between the two germline ends. The CDR3 length is 15 residues. Per the germline V gene, CDR1 is SGHTA and CDR2 is FQGNSA. CDR3 nucleotides: TGTGCCAGCAGCTTAGGGGCTAGGAGTACCCACGAGCAGTACTTC. Its translation is CASSLGARSTHEQYF.

V and J are TRBV11-2 and TRBJ2-5; D is unresolved. Trimming took off 2 bases at V and 2 bases at J, with 9 bases between the two ends. Germline values: CDR1 SGHAT, CDR2 FQNNGV. This CDR3 comprises 14 residues. The DNA of the CDR3 is TGTGCCAGCAGCTTAATGGTCTGGCAAGAGACCCAGTACTTC. Residues: CASSLMVWQETQYF.

This rearrangement joins TRBV5-1 to TRBJ2-5, with D uncertain. This CDR3 is built from 12 residues. CDR1 and CDR2 from the germline V gene are SGHRS and YFSETQ. V lost 2 bases and J 4 bases, leaving 6 bases between the germline ends. CDR3 amino acids: CASSFLSETQYF. As DNA, the CDR3 is TGCGCCAGCAGCTTTTTGTCAGAGACCCAGTACTTC.

The gene calls are TRBV7-2 and TRBJ2-7; D is perhaps TRBD2 (6 bases). Deletions cut 7 bases from V and 0 bases from J, with 13 bases between. CDR1 is SGHTA and CDR2 is FQGNSA in the germline V gene. CDR3 length equals 14 residues. The CDR3 DNA sequence: TGTGCCAGCACCCCGGGACTGAGCTCCTACGAGCAGTACTTC. Encoded protein: CASTPGLSSYEQYF.

This sequence joins TRBV20-1 and TRBJ2-5; D ambiguous. The germline gives CDR1 DFQATT, CDR2 SNEGSKA (reference sequence). Trimming left V 0 bases short and J 1 base short, with 12 bases between. The CDR3 contains 15 residues. The CDR3 coding sequence is TGCAGTGCTAGAGATTTCTACGCGTCCCAAGAGACCCAGTACTTC. Protein sequence: CSARDFYASQETQYF.

This clonotype was counted a few times. The rearrangement links TRBV27 to TRBJ2-7, with a possible D match to TRBD1 (6 bases). Germline V gene sequence: CDR1 MNHEY, CDR2 SMNVEV (reference sequence). Trimming removed 0 bases from V and 5 bases from J, with 11 bases in between. The CDR3 runs 14 residues. The CDR3 DNA reads as TGTGCCAGCAGTTTATCATGGGGGCACAACGAGCAGTACTTC. Amino acid sequence: CASSLSWGHNEQYF.

This clonotype occurred a few times. The rearrangement uses TRBV6-2 or TRBV6-3 and TRBJ2-7; D perhaps matches TRBD1 (5 bases). V was cut by 3 bases and J by 6 bases, with 12 bases left in between. The CDR3 is made up of 13 amino acids. The germline gives CDR1 MNHEY, CDR2 SVGEGT. The CDR3 loop reads CASSYVQGSEQYF. CDR3 nucleotides: TGTGCCAGCAGTTATGTTCAGGGCAGCGAGCAGTACTTC.

This chain joins TRBV4-3 and TRBJ2-3; 8 bases align to TRBD2. This CDR3 has 16 amino acids. Germline-derived CDR1 and CDR2 are LGHNA and YSLEER. The V and J ends lost 0 bases and 5 bases, in that order; junction bases with no gene match: 7. The CDR3 spells CASSQEVAGGRDTQYF. DNA for the CDR3: TGCGCCAGCAGCCAAGAGGTTGCGGGAGGTCGAGATACGCAGTATTTT.

The table lists this clonotype with a few counts. This chain uses TRBV15 with TRBJ2-3; 7 bases are shared with TRBD2. Germline trimming cut 4 bases from V and 1 base from J; bases unmatched to any gene: 8. There are 16 residues in the CDR3. Germline values: CDR1 LNHNV, CDR2 YYDKDF (reference sequence). The CDR3 DNA is TGTGCCACCAGCACCGGACTAGAAACGGGCACAGATACGCAGTATTTT. Its translation: CATSTGLETGTDTQYF.

CDR3 nucleotides: TGTGCCAGCAGTCCCGGACTAGCGGGAGGTAACGGGGAGCTGTTTTTT. It is translated as CASSPGLAGGNGELFF. The chain uses TRBV6-2 or TRBV6-3 and TRBJ2-2; 14 bases are shared with TRBD2. Germline trimming cut 5 bases from V and 7 bases from J; bases unmatched to any gene: 6. Germline V gene data show CDR1 as MNHEY and CDR2 as SVGEGT. The CDR3 consists of 16 residues.

In this sample, this clonotype turned up a few times. The V call is TRBV4-3, the J call TRBJ2-1, with D perhaps given as TRBD1 or TRBD2 (5 bases each). CDR3 size: 17 residues. The V end was cut by 5 bases, the J end by 2 bases, with 19 bases between. The germline V gene has CDR1 LGHNA and CDR2 YSLEER. CDR3 DNA sequence: TGCGCCAGCAGCGAAGGGACCGTCCCCGGGCCCTACAATGAGCAGTTCTTC. Its translation is CASSEGTVPGPYNEQFF.

The rearrangement joins TRBV6-2 or TRBV6-3 to TRBJ2-1; 12 bases are shared with TRBD2. The germline gives CDR1 MNHEY, CDR2 SVGEGT. After removal of 0 bases from V and 7 bases from J, the junction contained 10 bases not matched to a gene. This CDR3 contains 18 residues. The CDR3 here is CASSYSAMTSGSRNEQFF. The CDR3 bases are TGTGCCAGCAGTTACTCCGCCATGACTAGCGGGAGTCGGAATGAGCAGTTCTTC.

This clonotype was seen a handful of times. This chain joins TRBV25-1 and TRBJ2-3; a weak D match, TRBD2 (6 bases). The CDR3 is made up of 14 amino acids. The V gene lost 6 bases and the J gene lost 6 bases, with 16 bases spanning the gap. Germline CDR1 MGHDK, CDR2 SYGVNS. DNA of the CDR3: TGTGCCAGCAGGCGGGGCCAAAGAGGGGATACGCAGTATTTT. This encodes CASRRGQRGDTQYF.

This clonotype was detected only a few times. J is TRBJ2-1 and V is TRBV4-1; 16 nucleotides agree with TRBD2. The CDR3 extends over 18 amino acids. Germline V gene sequence: CDR1 MGHRA, CDR2 YSYEKL. The junction had 6 bases not matched to a gene; V was cut back by 4 bases and J by 3 bases. In DNA, the CDR3 is TGCGCCAGCAGCCGGGGACTAGCGGGAGGGAATGTCTACAATGAGCAGTTCTTC. This sequence encodes CASSRGLAGGNVYNEQFF.

This clonotype has only a few counts. CDR3 nucleotide sequence: TGCGCCAGCAGCCTCAGGGTTTCTAGCGGGAGGAGCAATGAGCAGTTCTTC. Its translation is CASSLRVSSGRSNEQFF. The chain recombines TRBV5-1 with TRBJ2-1; 11 bases are a match to TRBD2. The CDR3 loop spans 17 amino acids. CDR1 SGHRS and CDR2 YFSETQ come from the germline V gene. Trimming took 4 bases from V and 6 from J; bases not matched to a gene: 12.

This chain connects TRBV6-1 to TRBJ1-2, with D unresolved. Germline CDR1 and CDR2: MNHNS and SASEGT. V lost 7 bases to trimming and J lost 2 bases, with 11 bases between them. CDR3 length equals 13 residues. CDR3 protein: CASKIGLNYGYTF. CDR3 nucleotides: TGTGCCAGCAAAATAGGCCTCAACTATGGCTACACCTTC.

The rearrangement joins TRBV20-1 to TRBJ2-3; 8 bases line up with TRBD1. V was pared by 1 base and J by 1 base, with 10 bases of the junction left unmatched. CDR3 length: 17 amino acids. The germline gives CDR1 DFQATT, CDR2 SNEGSKA (reference sequence). The CDR3 spells CSARVVFTGGRTDTQYF. The CDR3 DNA reads TGCAGTGCTAGAGTAGTCTTTACAGGGGGTCGCACAGATACGCAGTATTTT.

The chain employs TRBV3-1 and TRBJ2-7; D possibly uses TRBD1 or TRBD2 (5 bases each). Germline-derived CDR1 and CDR2 are LGHDT and YNNKEL (reference sequence). Between the trimmed V and J ends, which lost 3 bases and 6 bases, there was a span of 18 bases. The CDR3 is 15 residues long. In DNA form, the CDR3 reads TGTGCCAGCAGCCAGAAAACAGGACTGGGCGCCGAGCAGTACTTC. As protein: CASSQKTGLGAEQYF.

This rearrangement joins TRBV2 to TRBJ2-2; D not resolved. This CDR3 is built from 15 residues. Trimming pared 6 bases from V and 2 bases from J, leaving 13 bases between. Germline loops: CDR1 SNHLY, CDR2 FYNNEI. The CDR3, as DNA: TGTGCCAGCAGAGTTTCCAGCCTAAACACCGGGGAGCTGTTTTTT. Protein sequence: CASRVSSLNTGELFF.

This chain joins TRBV7-2 and TRBJ2-1, with 10 bases aligning to TRBD2. Trimming cost V 1 base and J 8 bases; bases outside gene matches: 8. Per the germline V gene, CDR1 is SGHTA and CDR2 is FQGNSA. This CDR3 region has 16 residues. The CDR3 is CASSLGVAGGPDEQFF. Written as DNA, the CDR3 is TGTGCCAGCAGCTTAGGGGTAGCGGGAGGTCCGGATGAGCAGTTCTTC.

This clonotype turned up a few times. The chain employs TRBV11-3 and TRBJ2-1; possibly TRBD1 for D (5 bases). Trimming took off 5 bases at V and 7 bases at J, with 12 bases between the two ends. Per germline, CDR1 SGHNT and CDR2 YENEEA. The CDR3 totals 13 residues. DNA of the CDR3: TGTGCCAGCAGCAACCCCAAGGGGAATGAGCAGTTCTTC. Its protein is CASSNPKGNEQFF.